The 2 T cell receptor beta chains reported below all come from one sample, sequenced in a study of Graves' ophthalmopathy and Graves' hyperthyroidism (dated by TCRdb to 2016 to 2019). Sequencer: Illumina HiSeq 2000. TCR beta CDR3 regions were amplified from RNA transcripts for repertoire sequencing. The first round was an RT-PCR using HTBI primers with the Qiagen OneStep RT-PCR kit, and this first round was followed by a second-round multiplex PCR, then size selection and purification. The public reads were quality trimmed at Q25 with fastp and then assembled into clones with MiXCR by TCRdb, keeping productive beta chains. Records with the same CDR3 protein are collapsed into one entry carrying the most frequent genes and DNA. Recorded for this sample are some 380,000 distinct CDR3 sequences; 15% to 17% of them occurred a single time. The top ten hold about 7.3% of the sample. Sequences were obtained from peripheral blood. The receptors stem from a woman under 30 with stable Graves' hyperthyroidism. Donor details come from another sample of the same person, matched by shared clones.

Many counts were recorded for this clonotype. The CDR3 is CASSQDLSRLDTEAFF. The CDR3 bases are TGTGCCAGCAGCCAAGATCTGAGCAGGCTTGACACTGAAGCTTTCTTT. The chain recombines TRBV4-2 with TRBJ1-1; no reliable D call. Germline values: CDR1 LGHNA, CDR2 YNFKEQ. This CDR3 comprises 16 residues. The V end was cut by 0 bases, the J end by 3 bases, with 14 bases between.

This clonotype came up many times. This sequence joins TRBV5-1 and TRBJ1-5, with D possibly TRBD1 on 6 matching bases. Germline CDR1 reads SGHRS; CDR2 reads YFSETQ. This CDR3 is built from 15 residues. V lost 4 bases and J lost 2, with 13 bases in between. The CDR3 region is CASSPQGTGNQPQHF. The CDR3 region has the DNA TGCGCCAGCAGCCCTCAGGGGACGGGCAATCAGCCCCAGCATTTT.